The rows below give T cell receptor beta chains drawn from one sample of a study of blood T cell repertoires in COVID-19. The method was immunoSEQ multiplex PCR; TCRdb's version includes in-frame clones alone and lacks a portion of them. The sample includes almost 300,000 clones, roughly 86% of them seen just once. The sequenced material came from peripheral blood. Receptor source: a man between 65 and 79 years old with acute or convalescent COVID-19. Both conserved end residues are part of each CDR3. The D gene is left open where the match is weak. A row's size may be missing; if present it is once, few, many or a size class.

j_call clone_size v_call d_call cdr3_nt cdr3_aa
TRBJ2-5 - TRBV5-4 - TGTGCCAGCAGCTTGGTGGTCGGAGAGACCCAGTACTTC CASSLVVGETQYF
TRBJ2-3 - TRBV11-2 - TGTGCCAGCAGCTTAGGCGGTCGCTCCCTCACAGATACGCAGTATTTT CASSLGGRSLTDTQYF
TRBJ2-7 - TRBV28 - TGTGCCAGCAGTCCCCCCAGGGGGCGGGGGTTCCGCGAGCAGTACTTC CASSPPRGRGFREQYF
TRBJ2-1 - TRBV24-1 TRBD2 TGTGCCACCAGTGATCCGCAGACTAGCGGGGTTCTCAATGAGCAGTTCTTC CATSDPQTSGVLNEQFF
TRBJ2-4 - TRBV4-3 - TGCGCCAGCAGCCAGAGCTACCCCGCCAAAAACATTCAGTACTTC CASSQSYPAKNIQYF
TRBJ2-5 - TRBV5-5 - TGTGCCAGCAGTGAACGCAGGCTAGCGTCGTTAGAGACCCAGTACTTC CASSERRLASLETQYF
TRBJ1-3 - TRBV4-3 - TGCGCCAGCAGCCAAGCTATAACGGGGGTCTCTGGAAACACCATATATTTT CASSQAITGVSGNTIYF
TRBJ1-1 - TRBV28 TRBD1 TGTGCCAGCAGATTTAGGGGGACAGGGGGCACTGAAGCTTTCTTT CASRFRGTGGTEAFF
TRBJ2-7 - TRBV27 TRBD2 TGTGCCAGCAGTTTACCCTATACTCTCACGGGACTAACCTACGAGCAGTACTTC CASSLPYTLTGLTYEQYF
TRBJ2-7 once TRBV24-1 TRBD2 TGTGCCACCGCTCGAGGGAGCGGGGGAGGCTACGAGCAGTACTTC CATARGSGGGYEQYF
TRBJ2-1 - TRBV28 TRBD1 TGTGCCAGCAACCAGGGGGGACAGGGCTACAATGAGCAGTTCTTC CASNQGGQGYNEQFF
TRBJ2-6 - TRBV19 TRBD1 TGTGCCAGTAGAGGCAGGGGGCTCTCTGGGGCCAACGTCCTGACTTTC CASRGRGLSGANVLTF
TRBJ1-3 - TRBV28 - TGTGCCAGCAGCCCTATAAGAAACACCATATATTTT CASSPIRNTIYF
TRBJ2-7 - TRBV30 TRBD2 TGTGCCTGGAGTGTATGGGGAGCGGGAGGGGACTACGAGCAGTACTTC CAWSVWGAGGDYEQYF
TRBJ2-1 - TRBV24-1 TRBD2 TGTGCCACCAGTGACCCAGGGGGGACTAGCGGGGCCTCCTACAATGAGCAGTTCTTC CATSDPGGTSGASYNEQFF
TRBJ2-3 once TRBV20-1 - TGCAGTGCTAGTGGGCACGGGTCCACAGATACGCAGTATTTT CSASGHGSTDTQYF